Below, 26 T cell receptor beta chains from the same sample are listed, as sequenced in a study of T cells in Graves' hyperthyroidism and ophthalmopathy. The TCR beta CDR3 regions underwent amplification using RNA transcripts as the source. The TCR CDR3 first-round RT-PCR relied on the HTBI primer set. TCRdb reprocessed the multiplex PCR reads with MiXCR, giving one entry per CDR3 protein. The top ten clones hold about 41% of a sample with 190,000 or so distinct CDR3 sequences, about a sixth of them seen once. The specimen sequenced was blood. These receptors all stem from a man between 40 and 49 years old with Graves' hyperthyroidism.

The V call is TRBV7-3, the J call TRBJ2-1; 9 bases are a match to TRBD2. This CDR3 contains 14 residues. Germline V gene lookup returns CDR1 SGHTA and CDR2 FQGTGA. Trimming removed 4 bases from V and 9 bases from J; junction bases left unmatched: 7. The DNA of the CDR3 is TGTGCCAGCAGCTACAGAGCGGGAGGCGGTGAGCAGTTCTTC. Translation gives CASSYRAGGGEQFF.

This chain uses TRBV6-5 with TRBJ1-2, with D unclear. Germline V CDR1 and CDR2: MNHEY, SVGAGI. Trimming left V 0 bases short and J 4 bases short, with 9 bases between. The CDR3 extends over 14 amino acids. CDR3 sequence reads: CASSYSLSGYGYTF. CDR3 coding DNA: TGTGCCAGCAGTTACTCGTTGAGTGGCTATGGCTACACCTTC.

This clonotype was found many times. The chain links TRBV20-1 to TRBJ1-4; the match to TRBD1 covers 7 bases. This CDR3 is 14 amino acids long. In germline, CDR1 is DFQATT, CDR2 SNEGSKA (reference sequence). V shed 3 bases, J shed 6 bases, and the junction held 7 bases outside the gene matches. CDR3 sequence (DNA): TGCAGTGCTAGGGATCCGGGACAGCATGAAAAACTGTTTTTT. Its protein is CSARDPGQHEKLFF.

CDR3 sequence reads: CASSRGNQETQYF. The CDR3 DNA is TGTGCCAGCAGCCGGGGGAACCAAGAGACCCAGTACTTC. The rearrangement joins TRBV3-1 to TRBJ2-5, with D possibly called TRBD1 or TRBD2 (5 bases each). V lost 4 bases to trimming and J lost 0 bases, with 6 bases between them. Germline V gene sequence: CDR1 LGHDT, CDR2 YNNKEL (reference sequence). The CDR3 has 13 residues.

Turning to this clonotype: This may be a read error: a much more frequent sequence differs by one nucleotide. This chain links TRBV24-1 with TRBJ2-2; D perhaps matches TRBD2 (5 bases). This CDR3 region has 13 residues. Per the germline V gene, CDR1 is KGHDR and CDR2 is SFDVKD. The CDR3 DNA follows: TGTGCCATCAGTGACCTGAGGGCCGGGGAGCTGTTTTTT. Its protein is CAISDLRAGELFF.

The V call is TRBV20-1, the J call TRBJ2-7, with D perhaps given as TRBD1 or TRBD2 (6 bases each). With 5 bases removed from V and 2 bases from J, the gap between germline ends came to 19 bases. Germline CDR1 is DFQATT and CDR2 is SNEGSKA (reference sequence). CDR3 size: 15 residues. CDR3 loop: CSAGGGLAGTYEQYF. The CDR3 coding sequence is TGCAGTGCTGGGGGCGGATTGGCGGGGACCTACGAGCAGTACTTC.

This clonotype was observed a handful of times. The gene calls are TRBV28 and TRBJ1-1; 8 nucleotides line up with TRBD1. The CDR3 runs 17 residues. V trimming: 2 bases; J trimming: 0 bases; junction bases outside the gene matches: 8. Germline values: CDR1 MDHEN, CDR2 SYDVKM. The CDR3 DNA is TGTGCCAGCAGTTTAATGTGGACAGGGCTTCTGAACACTGAAGCTTTCTTT. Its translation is CASSLMWTGLLNTEAFF. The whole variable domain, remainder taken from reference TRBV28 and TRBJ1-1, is DVKVTQSSRYLVKRTGEKVFLECVQDMDHENMFWYRQDPGLGLRLIYFSYDVKMKEKGDIPEGYSVSREKKERFSLILESASTNQTSMYLCASSLMWTGLLNTEAFFGQGTRLTVV.

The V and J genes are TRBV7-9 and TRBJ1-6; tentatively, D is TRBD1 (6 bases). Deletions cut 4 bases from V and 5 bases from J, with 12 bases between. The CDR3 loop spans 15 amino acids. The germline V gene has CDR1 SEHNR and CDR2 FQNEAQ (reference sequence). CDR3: CASSWGHPNNSPLHF. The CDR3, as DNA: TGTGCCAGCAGCTGGGGACACCCGAATAATTCACCCCTCCACTTT.

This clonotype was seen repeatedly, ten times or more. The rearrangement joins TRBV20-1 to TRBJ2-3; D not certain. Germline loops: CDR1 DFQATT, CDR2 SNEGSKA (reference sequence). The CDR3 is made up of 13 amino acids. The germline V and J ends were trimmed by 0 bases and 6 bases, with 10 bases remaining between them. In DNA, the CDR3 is TGCAGTGCTAGAGATTACAGATCCGATACGCAGTATTTT. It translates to CSARDYRSDTQYF.

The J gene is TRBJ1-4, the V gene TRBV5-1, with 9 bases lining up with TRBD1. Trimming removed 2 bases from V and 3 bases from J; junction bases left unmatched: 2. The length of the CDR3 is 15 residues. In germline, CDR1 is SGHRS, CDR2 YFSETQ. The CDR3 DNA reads TGCGCCAGCAGCTTCCGGGACAGGGCTAATGAAAAACTGTTTTTT. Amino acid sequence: CASSFRDRANEKLFF.

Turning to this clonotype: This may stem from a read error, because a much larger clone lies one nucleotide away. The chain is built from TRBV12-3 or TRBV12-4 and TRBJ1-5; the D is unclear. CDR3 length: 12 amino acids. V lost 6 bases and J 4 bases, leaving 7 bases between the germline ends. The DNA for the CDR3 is TGTGCCAGCAGCTTGGAAAATCAGCCCCAGCATTTT. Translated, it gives CASSLENQPQHF.

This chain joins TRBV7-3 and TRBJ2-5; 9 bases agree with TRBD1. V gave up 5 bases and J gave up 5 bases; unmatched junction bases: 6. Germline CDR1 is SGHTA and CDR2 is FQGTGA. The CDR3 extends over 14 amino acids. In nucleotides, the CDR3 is TGTGCCAGCAGCCAAACCGGGACAGGGGAGACCCAGTACTTC. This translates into CASSQTGTGETQYF.

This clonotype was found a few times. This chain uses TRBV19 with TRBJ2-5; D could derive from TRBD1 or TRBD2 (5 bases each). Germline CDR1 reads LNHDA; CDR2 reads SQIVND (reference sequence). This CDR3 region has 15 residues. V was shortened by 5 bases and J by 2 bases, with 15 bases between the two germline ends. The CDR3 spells CASSLGGGYQETQYF. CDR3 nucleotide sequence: TGTGCCAGTAGTCTAGGTGGGGGATATCAAGAGACCCAGTACTTC. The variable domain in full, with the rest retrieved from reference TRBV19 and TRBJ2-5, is DGGITQSPKYLFRKEGQNVTLSCEQNLNHDAMYWYRQDPGQGLRLIYYSQIVNDFQKGDIAEGYSVSREKKESFPLTVTSAQKNPTAFYLCASSLGGGYQETQYFGPGTRLLVL.

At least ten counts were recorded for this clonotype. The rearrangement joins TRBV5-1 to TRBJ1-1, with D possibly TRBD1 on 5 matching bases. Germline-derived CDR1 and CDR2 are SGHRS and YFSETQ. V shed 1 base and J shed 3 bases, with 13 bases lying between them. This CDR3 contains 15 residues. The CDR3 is CASSLSGTYDTEAFF. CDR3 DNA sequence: TGCGCCAGCAGCTTGTCGGGGACTTATGACACTGAAGCTTTCTTT.

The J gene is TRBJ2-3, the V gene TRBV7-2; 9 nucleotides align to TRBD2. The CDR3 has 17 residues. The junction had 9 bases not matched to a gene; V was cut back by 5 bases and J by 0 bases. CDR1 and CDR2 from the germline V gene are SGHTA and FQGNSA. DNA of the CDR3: TGTGCCAGCAGCAAAACTAGCGGGCAGTCTAGCACAGATACGCAGTATTTT. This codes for CASSKTSGQSSTDTQYF.

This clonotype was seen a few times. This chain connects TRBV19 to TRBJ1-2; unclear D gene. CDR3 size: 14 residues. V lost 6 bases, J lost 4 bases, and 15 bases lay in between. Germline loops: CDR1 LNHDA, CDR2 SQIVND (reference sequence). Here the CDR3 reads CASRIQGGSYGYTF. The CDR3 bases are TGTGCCAGTAGAATCCAAGGCGGAAGCTATGGCTACACCTTC.

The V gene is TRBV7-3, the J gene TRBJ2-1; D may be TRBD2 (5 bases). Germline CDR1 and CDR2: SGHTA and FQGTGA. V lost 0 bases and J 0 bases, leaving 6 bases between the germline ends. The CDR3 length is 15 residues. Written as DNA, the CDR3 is TGTGCCAGCAGCTTAACCGGGGACTCCTACAATGAGCAGTTCTTC. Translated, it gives CASSLTGDSYNEQFF.

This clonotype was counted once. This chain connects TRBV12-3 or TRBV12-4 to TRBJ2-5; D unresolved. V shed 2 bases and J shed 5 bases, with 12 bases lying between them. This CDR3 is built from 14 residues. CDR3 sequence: CASSLSGNGETQYF. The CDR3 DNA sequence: TGTGCCAGCAGTTTAAGTGGAAACGGGGAGACCCAGTACTTC.

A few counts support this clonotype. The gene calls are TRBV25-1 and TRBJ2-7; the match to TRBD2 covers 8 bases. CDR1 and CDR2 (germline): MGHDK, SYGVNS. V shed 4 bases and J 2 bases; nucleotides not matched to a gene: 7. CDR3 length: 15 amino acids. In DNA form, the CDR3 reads TGTGCCAGCAGTGCCGGCGGTAGCGGGACCTACGAGCAGTACTTC. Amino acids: CASSAGGSGTYEQYF.

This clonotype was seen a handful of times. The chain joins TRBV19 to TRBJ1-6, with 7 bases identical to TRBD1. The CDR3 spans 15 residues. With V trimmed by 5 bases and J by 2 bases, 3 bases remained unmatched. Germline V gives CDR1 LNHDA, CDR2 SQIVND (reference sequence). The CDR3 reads CASSWTGPYNSPLHF. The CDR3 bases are TGTGCCAGTAGTTGGACAGGCCCCTATAATTCACCCCTCCACTTT.

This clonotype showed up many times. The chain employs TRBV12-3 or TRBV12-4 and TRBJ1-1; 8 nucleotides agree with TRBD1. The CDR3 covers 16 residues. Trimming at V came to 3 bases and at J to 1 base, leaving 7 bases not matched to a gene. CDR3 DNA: TGTGCCAGCAGTTTCTCCCCCGGACAGGGGAACACTGAAGCTTTCTTT. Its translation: CASSFSPGQGNTEAFF.

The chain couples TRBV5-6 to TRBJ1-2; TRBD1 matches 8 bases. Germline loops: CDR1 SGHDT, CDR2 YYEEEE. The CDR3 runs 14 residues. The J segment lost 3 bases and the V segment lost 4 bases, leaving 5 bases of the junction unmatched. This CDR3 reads CASSTGQDDYGYTF. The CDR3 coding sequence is TGTGCCAGCAGCACGGGACAGGACGACTATGGCTACACCTTC.

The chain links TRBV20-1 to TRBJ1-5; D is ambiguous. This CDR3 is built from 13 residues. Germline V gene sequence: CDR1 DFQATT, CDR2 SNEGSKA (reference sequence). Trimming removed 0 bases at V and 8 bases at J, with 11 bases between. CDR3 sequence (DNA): TGCAGTGCTAGAGATCCCGGCTCGAAGCCCCAGCATTTT. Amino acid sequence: CSARDPGSKPQHF.

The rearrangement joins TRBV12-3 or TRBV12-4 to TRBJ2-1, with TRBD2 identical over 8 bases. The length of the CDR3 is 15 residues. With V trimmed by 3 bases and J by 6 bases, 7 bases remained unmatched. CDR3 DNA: TGTGCCAGCAGTTTCGGGGGGGGCGGGGGCAATGAGCAGTTCTTC. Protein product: CASSFGGGGGNEQFF.

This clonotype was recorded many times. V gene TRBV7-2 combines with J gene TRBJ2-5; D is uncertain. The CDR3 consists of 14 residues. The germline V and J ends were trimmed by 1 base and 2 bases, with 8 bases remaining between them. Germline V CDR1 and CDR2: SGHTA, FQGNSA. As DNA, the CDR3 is TGTGCCAGCAGCTTAGAGGTGATACAAGAGACCCAGTACTTC. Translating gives CASSLEVIQETQYF.

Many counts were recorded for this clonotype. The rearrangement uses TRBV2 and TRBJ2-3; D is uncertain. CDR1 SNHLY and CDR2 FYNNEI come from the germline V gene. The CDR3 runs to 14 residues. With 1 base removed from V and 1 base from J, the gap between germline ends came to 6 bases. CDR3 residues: CASSEGARTDTQYF. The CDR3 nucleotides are TGTGCCAGCAGTGAAGGTGCTCGCACAGATACGCAGTATTTT.